The subject of this entry is one TCR beta chain. Its antigen is still unknown. Via template switching, UMIs carrying a 6-nucleotide sample barcode were introduced. TCRdb re-called the 5' RACE reads; one entry per CDR3 protein, DNA not given. The table counts around 230,000 distinct CDR3 sequences; less than 2% lies in the top ten. This sample is drawn from a study of monozygotic twins with inflammatory bowel disease. General study points: Clonotypes shared with others were fewer in IBD patients than in healthy twins, especially with disease activity. Among patients, repertoires may have gained variability from differing immunosuppressive treatments.

Researchers collected over 2 ml of blood per donor. CDR3 length equals 17 residues. Germline-derived CDR1 and CDR2 are SEHNR and FQNEAQ (reference sequence). Sequencing was performed on blood. The V call is TRBV7-9, the J call TRBJ2-6. This receptor was taken from a human donor with ulcerative colitis or Crohn's disease, or a healthy co-twin of an affected twin (not recorded which). The CDR3 here is CASSLDELVSGANVLTF. Complete variable domain (other parts from reference TRBV7-9 and TRBJ2-6): DTGVSQNPRHKITKRGQNVTFRCDPISEHNRLYWYRQTLGQGPEFLTYFQNEAQLEKSRLLSDRFSAERPKGSFSTLEIQRTEQGDSAMYLCASSLDELVSGANVLTFGAGSRLTVL.